Sequencing of this T cell receptor beta chain was carried out in a study of molecular identifiers for immune sequencing clone quantification. Sorting isolated naive CD8 T cells as CD8+CD4-CCR7+CD45RA+ events. Previously described methods with listed TCR primers produced the bulk TCR libraries. TCRdb called the PCR reads again in MiXCR, with one record for every CDR3 protein. The table records tens of thousands of distinct CDR3 sequences, about a sixth of them present only once. Study-level results: Clonotypes topping 20 RNA copies carried over 97% of effector molecules but under 1% of naive ones.

This clonotype was found a few times. Its antigen is undetermined. The germline V gene has CDR1 MGHRA and CDR2 YSYEKL. After removal of 0 bases from V and 6 bases from J, the junction contained 5 bases not matched to a gene. CDR3 size: 15 residues. The chain employs TRBV4-1 and TRBJ1-5, with TRBD1 matching 7 bases. Material for sequencing was naive CD8+ T cells from blood, with Jurkat cell RNA spiked in. Described subset: FACS-sorted CD8+CD4-CCR7+CD45RA+ naive T cells. This clonotype originated in a human donor in good health. Some libraries in this study had Jurkat cell RNA spiked in. DNA of the CDR3: TGCGCCAGCAGCCAAGAAAGGGGGCGGGGTCAGCCCCAGCATTTT. It is translated as CASSQERGRGQPQHF.